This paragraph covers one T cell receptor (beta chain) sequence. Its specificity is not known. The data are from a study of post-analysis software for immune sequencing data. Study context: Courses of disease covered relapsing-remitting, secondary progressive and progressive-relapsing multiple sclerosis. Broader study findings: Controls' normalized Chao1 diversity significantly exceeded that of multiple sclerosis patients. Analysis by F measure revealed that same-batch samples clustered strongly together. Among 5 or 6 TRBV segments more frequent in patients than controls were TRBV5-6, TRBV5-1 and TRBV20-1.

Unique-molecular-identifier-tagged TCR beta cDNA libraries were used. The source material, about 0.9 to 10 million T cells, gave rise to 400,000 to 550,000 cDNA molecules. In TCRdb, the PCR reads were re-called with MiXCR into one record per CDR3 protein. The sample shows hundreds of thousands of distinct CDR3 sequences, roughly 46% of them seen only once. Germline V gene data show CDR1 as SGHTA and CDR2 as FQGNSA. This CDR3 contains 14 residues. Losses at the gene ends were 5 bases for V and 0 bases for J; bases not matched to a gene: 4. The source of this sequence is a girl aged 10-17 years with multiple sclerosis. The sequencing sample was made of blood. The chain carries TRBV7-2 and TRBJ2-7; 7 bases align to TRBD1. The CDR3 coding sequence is TGTGCCAGCAGCCCCTGGGACAGCTCCTACGAGCAGTACTTC. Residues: CASSPWDSSYEQYF.